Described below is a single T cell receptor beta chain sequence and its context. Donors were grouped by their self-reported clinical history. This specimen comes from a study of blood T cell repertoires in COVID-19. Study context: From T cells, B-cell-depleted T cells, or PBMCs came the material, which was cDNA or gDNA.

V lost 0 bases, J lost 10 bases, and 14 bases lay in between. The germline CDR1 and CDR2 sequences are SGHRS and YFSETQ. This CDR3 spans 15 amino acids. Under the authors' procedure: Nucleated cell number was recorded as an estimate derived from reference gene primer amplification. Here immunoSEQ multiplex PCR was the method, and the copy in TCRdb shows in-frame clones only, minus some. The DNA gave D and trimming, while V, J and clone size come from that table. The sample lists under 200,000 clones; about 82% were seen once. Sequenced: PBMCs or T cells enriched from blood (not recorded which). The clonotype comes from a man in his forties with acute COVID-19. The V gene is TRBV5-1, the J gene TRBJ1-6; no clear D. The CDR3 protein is CASSLERGNESPLHF. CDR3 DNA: TGCGCCAGCAGCTTGGAACGGGGAAACGAATCACCCCTCCACTTT.